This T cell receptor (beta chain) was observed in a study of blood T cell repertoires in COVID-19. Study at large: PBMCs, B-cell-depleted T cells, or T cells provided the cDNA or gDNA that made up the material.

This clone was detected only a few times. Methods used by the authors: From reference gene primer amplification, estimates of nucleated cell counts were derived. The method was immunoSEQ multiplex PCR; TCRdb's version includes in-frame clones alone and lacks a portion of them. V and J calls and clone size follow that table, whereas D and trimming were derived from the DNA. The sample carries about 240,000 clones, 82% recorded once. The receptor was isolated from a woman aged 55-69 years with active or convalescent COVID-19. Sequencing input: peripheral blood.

The CDR3 bases are TGTGCCTGGAGCCGAAGGGGGCTTAGGGCAGATACGCAGTATTTT. The encoded protein is CAWSRRGLRADTQYF. V usage is TRBV30 and J usage is TRBJ2-3, with TRBD1 matching 7 bases. Per the germline V gene, CDR1 is GTSNPN and CDR2 is SVGIG (reference sequence). Unmatched junction bases numbered 10, after V lost 3 bases and J lost 4 bases. This CDR3 contains 15 residues.